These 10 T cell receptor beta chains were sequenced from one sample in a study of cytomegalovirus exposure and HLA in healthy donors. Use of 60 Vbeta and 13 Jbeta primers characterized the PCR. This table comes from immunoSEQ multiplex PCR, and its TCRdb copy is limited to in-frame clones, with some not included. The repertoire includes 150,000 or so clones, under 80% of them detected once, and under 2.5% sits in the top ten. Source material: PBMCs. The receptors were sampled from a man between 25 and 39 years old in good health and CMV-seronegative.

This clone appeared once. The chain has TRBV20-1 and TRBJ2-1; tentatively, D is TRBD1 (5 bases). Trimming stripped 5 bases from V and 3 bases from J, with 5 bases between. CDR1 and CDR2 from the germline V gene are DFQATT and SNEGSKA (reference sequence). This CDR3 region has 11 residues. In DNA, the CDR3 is TGCAGTGCTGGACACTACAATGAGCAGTTCTTC. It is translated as CSAGHYNEQFF.

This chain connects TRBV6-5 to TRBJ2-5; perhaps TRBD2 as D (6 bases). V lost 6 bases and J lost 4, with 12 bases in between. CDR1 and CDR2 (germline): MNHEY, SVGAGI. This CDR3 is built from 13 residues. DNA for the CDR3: TGTGCCAGCAGACAGACTAGTGGAGAGACCCAGTACTTC. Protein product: CASRQTSGETQYF.

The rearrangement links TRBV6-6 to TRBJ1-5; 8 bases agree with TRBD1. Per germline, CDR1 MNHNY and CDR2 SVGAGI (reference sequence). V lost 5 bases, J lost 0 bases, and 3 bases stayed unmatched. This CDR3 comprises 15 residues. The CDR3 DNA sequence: TGTGCCAGCAGTACAGGGGGGTATAGCAATCAGCCCCAGCATTTT. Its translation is CASSTGGYSNQPQHF.

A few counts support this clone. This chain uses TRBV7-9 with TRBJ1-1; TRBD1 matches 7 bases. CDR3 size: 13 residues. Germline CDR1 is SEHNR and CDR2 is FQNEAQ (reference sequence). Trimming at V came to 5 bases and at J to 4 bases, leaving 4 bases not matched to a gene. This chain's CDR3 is CASSPTGLTEAFF. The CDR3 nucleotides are TGTGCCAGCAGCCCGACAGGGCTCACTGAAGCTTTCTTT.

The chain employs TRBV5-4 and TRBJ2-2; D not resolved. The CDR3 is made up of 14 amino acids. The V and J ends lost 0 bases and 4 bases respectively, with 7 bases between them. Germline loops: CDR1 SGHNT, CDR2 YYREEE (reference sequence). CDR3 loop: CASSLGGFTGELFF. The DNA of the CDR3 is TGTGCCAGCAGCTTGGGAGGTTTCACCGGGGAGCTGTTTTTT.

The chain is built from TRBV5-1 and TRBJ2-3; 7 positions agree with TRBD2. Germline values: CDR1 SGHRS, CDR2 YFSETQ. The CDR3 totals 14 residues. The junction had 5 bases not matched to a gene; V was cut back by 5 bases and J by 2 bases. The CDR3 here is CASSSGGSTDTQYF. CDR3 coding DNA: TGCGCCAGCAGTTCGGGGGGATCCACAGATACGCAGTATTTT.

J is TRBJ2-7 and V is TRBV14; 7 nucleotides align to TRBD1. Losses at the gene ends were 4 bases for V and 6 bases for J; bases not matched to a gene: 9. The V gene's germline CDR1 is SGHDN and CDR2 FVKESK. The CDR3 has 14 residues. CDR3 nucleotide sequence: TGTGCCAGCAGCCGAAATCGACAGGGCCGCGAGCAGTACTTC. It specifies CASSRNRQGREQYF.

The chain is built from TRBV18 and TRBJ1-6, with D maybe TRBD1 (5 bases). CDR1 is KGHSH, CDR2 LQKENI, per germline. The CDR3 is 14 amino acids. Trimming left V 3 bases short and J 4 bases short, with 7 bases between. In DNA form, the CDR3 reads TGTGCCAGCTCACCGACAGAGTATAATTCACCCCTCCACTTT. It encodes CASSPTEYNSPLHF.

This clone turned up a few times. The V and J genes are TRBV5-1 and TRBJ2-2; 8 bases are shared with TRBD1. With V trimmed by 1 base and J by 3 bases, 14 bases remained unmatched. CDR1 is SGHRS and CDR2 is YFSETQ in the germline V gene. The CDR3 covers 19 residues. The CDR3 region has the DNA TGCGCCAGCAGCTTGCCTCTCCATGGGACAGGACGTGACACCGGGGAGCTGTTTTTT. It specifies CASSLPLHGTGRDTGELFF.

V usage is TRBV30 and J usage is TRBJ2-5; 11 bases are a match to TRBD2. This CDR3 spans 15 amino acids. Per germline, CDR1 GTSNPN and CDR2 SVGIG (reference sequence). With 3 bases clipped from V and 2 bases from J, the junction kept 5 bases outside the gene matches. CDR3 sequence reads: CAWSALAGGQETQYF. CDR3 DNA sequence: TGTGCCTGGAGCGCCCTAGCGGGGGGACAAGAGACCCAGTACTTC.